A selection of T cell receptor beta chains follows, all from one sample in a study of cytotoxic CD8 clonotypes in ibrutinib-treated CLL. Sequencing was performed with immunoSEQ multiplex PCR; in TCRdb, only in-frame clones are kept and a portion is missing. The table records approximately 190,000 clones, 65% to 80% of them present only once. This material consisted of PBMCs, taken after 12 months of ibrutinib treatment. The receptor source for this set is a human donor with chronic lymphocytic leukemia. Each CDR3 is given with its conserved first and last residue. The order of the fields is D gene, J gene, clone size, V gene, CDR3 DNA, CDR3 protein. The D gene is left open where the match is weak. Expanded clones are given a class, and other clones once, few, many or no size at all.

D: TRBD2; J: TRBJ2-7; size: .; V: TRBV5-1; DNA: TGCGCCAGCAGCTTGGGGGGGACTAGCGGGAGGTACGAGCAGTACTTC; CDR3: CASSLGGTSGRYEQYF
D: .; J: TRBJ1-1; size: few; V: TRBV7-7; DNA: TGTGCCAGCAGCTTAACTGGTGCCACTGAAGCTTTCTTT; CDR3: CASSLTGATEAFF
D: .; J: TRBJ1-2; size: .; V: TRBV12-5; DNA: TGTGCTAGTGGCACCGCGGGGGGCATGTACTATGGCTACACCTTC; CDR3: CASGTAGGMYYGYTF
D: .; J: TRBJ1-2; size: .; V: TRBV2; DNA: TGTGCCAGCAGCCCAACAGGTGCCAACTATGGCTACACCTTC; CDR3: CASSPTGANYGYTF
D: TRBD1; J: TRBJ2-7; size: few; V: TRBV4-2; DNA: TGTGCCAGCCGGGGACAGGGGATCGACGAGCAGTACTTC; CDR3: CASRGQGIDEQYF
D: .; J: TRBJ2-7; size: .; V: TRBV4-2; DNA: TGTGCCAGCAGCCAAGTGTTCCACAGGGCCTCCTACGAGCAGTACTTC; CDR3: CASSQVFHRASYEQYF
D: .; J: TRBJ1-4; size: once; V: TRBV5-6; DNA: TGTGCCAGCAGCTTCATGACGGAAAAACTGTTTTTT; CDR3: CASSFMTEKLFF
D: .; J: TRBJ2-7; size: .; V: TRBV28; DNA: TGTGCCAGCAGAGCACAGGGGGCGGGAGGCTACGAGCAGTACTTC; CDR3: CASRAQGAGGYEQYF
D: TRBD2; J: TRBJ2-3; size: .; V: TRBV15; DNA: TGTGCCACCAGCAGAGATCAGAGACTAGCGGGAGGCACAGATACGCAGTATTTT; CDR3: CATSRDQRLAGGTDTQYF
D: TRBD2; J: TRBJ2-3; size: .; V: TRBV5-4; DNA: TGTGCCAGCAGCTTCCGGAGACTAGCGGGAGAAGTTACGCAGTATTTT; CDR3: CASSFRRLAGEVTQYF
D: TRBD1; J: TRBJ1-2; size: .; V: TRBV19; DNA: TGTGCCAGTAGTATAATCGGGACAGGGGGCCCTATCTATGGCTACACCTTC; CDR3: CASSIIGTGGPIYGYTF
D: .; J: TRBJ1-5; size: once; V: TRBV6-1; DNA: TGTGCCAGTGGCGGAGGGGCAGGCCCGCCCCAGCATTTT; CDR3: CASGGGAGPPQHF
D: TRBD1; J: TRBJ1-2; size: .; V: TRBV28; DNA: TGTGCCAGCAGGACAGGGGCGGGAGCTAACTATGGCTACACCTTC; CDR3: CASRTGAGANYGYTF
D: TRBD2; J: TRBJ2-5; size: .; V: TRBV28; DNA: TGTGCCAGTACCCGGTCGGGAGGAAAAGAGACCCAGTACTTC; CDR3: CASTRSGGKETQYF
D: .; J: TRBJ1-1; size: .; V: TRBV6-6; DNA: TGTGCCAGCAAGTTAGGGGGACGGGTGGACACTGAAGCTTTCTTT; CDR3: CASKLGGRVDTEAFF
D: TRBD2; J: TRBJ2-3; size: .; V: TRBV2; DNA: TGTGCCAGCAACGCTCGGCTAGCGGGCAGAGATACGCAGTATTTT; CDR3: CASNARLAGRDTQYF
D: .; J: TRBJ2-7; size: .; V: TRBV7-2; DNA: TGTGCCAGCAGCATAGGACTGGCCTACGAGCAGTACTTC; CDR3: CASSIGLAYEQYF
D: TRBD2; J: TRBJ2-5; size: .; V: TRBV6-5; DNA: TGTGCCAGCAGTTACGGCGGGAGGGCACGGGAGACCCAGTACTTC; CDR3: CASSYGGRARETQYF
D: .; J: TRBJ1-2; size: .; V: TRBV5-6; DNA: TGTGCCAGCAGCTTGGACAGGGCCTATGGCTACACCTTC; CDR3: CASSLDRAYGYTF
D: .; J: TRBJ2-3; size: .; V: TRBV5-1; DNA: TGCGCCAGCAGCTTGGAGTTCCGGCTAGCAGCAGATACGCAGTATTTT; CDR3: CASSLEFRLAADTQYF
D: .; J: TRBJ2-7; size: .; V: TRBV5-4; DNA: TGTGCCAGCAGCTTGTCTTACTCTAGCGACCCCTACGAGCAGTACTTC; CDR3: CASSLSYSSDPYEQYF
D: .; J: TRBJ1-1; size: .; V: TRBV10-3; DNA: TGTGCCATCAGTGGGATTCCTGAAGCTTTCTTT; CDR3: CAISGIPEAFF
D: .; J: TRBJ2-5; size: .; V: TRBV25-1; DNA: TGTGCCAGCAGTGCCCGGGGAGAGACCCAGTACTTC; CDR3: CASSARGETQYF
D: TRBD1; J: TRBJ1-1; size: .; V: TRBV19; DNA: TGTGCCAGTACCACGGACAGGGGAGGTTGGGCTTTCTTT; CDR3: CASTTDRGGWAFF
D: .; J: TRBJ2-1; size: .; V: TRBV4-1; DNA: TGCGCCAGCAGCCGAGCGCGGGCATCTTACAATGAGCAGTTCTTC; CDR3: CASSRARASYNEQFF
D: .; J: TRBJ1-2; size: .; V: TRBV18; DNA: TGTGCCAGCACAACTGTGACAGGACTGAACTATGGCTACACCTTC; CDR3: CASTTVTGLNYGYTF
D: .; J: TRBJ2-4; size: .; V: TRBV6-6; DNA: TGTGCCAGCAGTTTGGTTAGCGGCAAAAACATTCAGTACTTC; CDR3: CASSLVSGKNIQYF
D: .; J: TRBJ1-1; size: few; V: TRBV6-5; DNA: TGTGCCAGCAAATACCAGGTGAACACTGAAGCTTTCTTT; CDR3: CASKYQVNTEAFF
D: .; J: TRBJ1-6; size: .; V: TRBV4-1; DNA: TGCGCCAGCAGCCAAGGGAATGGACAGTATAATTCACCCCTCCACTTT; CDR3: CASSQGNGQYNSPLHF
D: TRBD2; J: TRBJ2-2; size: .; V: TRBV7-2; DNA: TGTGCCAGCAGCGACCCCGTAGTAGCGGGGAACACCGGGGAGCTGTTTTTT; CDR3: CASSDPVVAGNTGELFF
D: TRBD1; J: TRBJ1-5; size: .; V: TRBV2; DNA: TGTGCCAGCAGCATCGGACAGGGAACGCAGCCCCAGCATTTT; CDR3: CASSIGQGTQPQHF
D: TRBD1; J: TRBJ1-2; size: .; V: TRBV5-1; DNA: TGCGCCAGCAGCTTGCGACAGGGTGACTATGGCTACACCTTC; CDR3: CASSLRQGDYGYTF
D: .; J: TRBJ1-4; size: .; V: TRBV5-1; DNA: TGCGCCAGCAGCTTCGCCCCAACTAATGAAAAACTGTTTTTT; CDR3: CASSFAPTNEKLFF
D: .; J: TRBJ2-3; size: few; V: TRBV6-6; DNA: TGTGCCAGCAGTTCCACTAACCCAGATACGCAGTATTTT; CDR3: CASSSTNPDTQYF
D: TRBD1; J: TRBJ2-6; size: few; V: TRBV9; DNA: TGTGCCAGCAGCGGACGTACAGGGGGCGCTGGGGCCAACGTCCTGACTTTC; CDR3: CASSGRTGGAGANVLTF
D: .; J: TRBJ1-2; size: .; V: TRBV18; DNA: TGTGCCAGCTCACCCGGGCCACTACTAATGCCTAACTATGGCTACACCTTC; CDR3: CASSPGPLLMPNYGYTF
D: TRBD1; J: TRBJ2-3; size: .; V: TRBV28; DNA: TGTGCCAGCATACTACGCCTAACAGGGGCAGATACGCAGTATTTT; CDR3: CASILRLTGADTQYF
D: .; J: TRBJ2-3; size: few; V: TRBV20-1; DNA: TGCAGTGCTAGAGCCGGGGATACGCAGTATTTT; CDR3: CSARAGDTQYF
D: TRBD1; J: TRBJ1-6; size: few; V: TRBV9; DNA: TGTGCCAGCAGCGTTCAGGGGGCACGGAATTCACCCCTCCACTTT; CDR3: CASSVQGARNSPLHF
D: TRBD1; J: TRBJ2-5; size: few; V: TRBV29-1; DNA: TGCAGCGTCAGCAGGGGGTACGAGACCCAGTACTTC; CDR3: CSVSRGYETQYF
D: .; J: TRBJ2-5; size: few; V: TRBV18; DNA: TGTGCCAGCTCACAAAACGACAACCCAAGTAAGGAGACCCAGTACTTC; CDR3: CASSQNDNPSKETQYF
D: TRBD2; J: TRBJ2-3; size: .; V: TRBV30; DNA: TGTGCCTGTAGCCCCGGGACTAGCGGGTACACAGATACGCAGTATTTT; CDR3: CACSPGTSGYTDTQYF
D: .; J: TRBJ2-4; size: .; V: TRBV15; DNA: TGTGCCACCAGCAGAGATTCTGGAGGCATCATCCGATTTATAGCCAAAAACATTCAGTACTTC; CDR3: CATSRDSGGIIRFIAKNIQYF
D: TRBD1; J: TRBJ1-1; size: .; V: TRBV15; DNA: TGTGCCACCAGCCTCCGACAGGGACCAAACACTGAAGCTTTCTTT; CDR3: CATSLRQGPNTEAFF
D: .; J: TRBJ1-5; size: .; V: TRBV11-2; DNA: TGTGCCAGCAGCGCCCATACAGGGTTCAGCAATCAGCCCCAGCATTTT; CDR3: CASSAHTGFSNQPQHF
D: .; J: TRBJ2-7; size: .; V: TRBV27; DNA: TGTGCCAGCAGGGACGGAGCTTCCTACGAGCAGTACTTC; CDR3: CASRDGASYEQYF